This T cell receptor beta chain was recovered during a study of shared clonotypes between healthy human individuals. On the study more broadly: The study used three CD4 naive, three CD4 memory, two CD8 naive and one CD8 memory plate per donor. General study results and limits: Genetic and exposure-history diversity was limited by the small donor number.

As concerns this clone: No antigen is known for it.

Profiled with immunoSEQ multiplex PCR; TCRdb holds only in-frame clones, not every one. Of about 2.4 million clones listed, approximately 93% were seen once; the top ten hold 0.36%. Germline CDR1 is SNHLY and CDR2 is FYNNEI. The V and J ends lost 4 bases and 9 bases, in that order; junction bases with no gene match: 6. This CDR3 has 13 amino acids. This receptor was taken from a man younger than 35 in good health. Some clones in this sample may be carry-over from other donors' samples. Sequenced material: naive CD4+ T cells from PBMCs. As to subset: CD45RA+ positively selected. V and J are TRBV2 and TRBJ1-2, with 9 bases aligning to TRBD1. CDR3 bases: TGTGCCAGCAGTGCGGGACAGGGTGCAAGCTACACCTTC. It translates to CASSAGQGASYTF.